The 15 T cell receptor beta chains in this list originate from one sample, sequenced in a study of response to subunit inactivated influenza vaccine. One entry per CDR3 protein, called by TCRdb with MiXCR from the RT-PCR reads. The table has over 800,000 distinct CDR3 sequences, 20% to 25% seen once. Sequencing used PBMCs from blood, obtained 5 to 6 days after vaccination. These receptors were obtained from a man over 45 who received an inactivated influenza vaccine.

This clonotype appeared many times. This chain uses TRBV12-3 or TRBV12-4 with TRBJ1-1; TRBD1 agrees at 7 bases. The CDR3 has 15 residues. V was pared by 1 base and J by 3 bases, with 5 bases of the junction left unmatched. The CDR3 protein is CASSLGGGTDTEAFF. The CDR3 nucleotides are TGTGCCAGCAGTTTAGGGGGGGGGACAGACACTGAAGCTTTCTTT.

This sequence joins TRBV3-1 and TRBJ2-3; weak D call: TRBD1 (5 bases). CDR1 and CDR2 (germline): LGHDT, YNNKEL (reference sequence). Between the trimmed V and J ends, which lost 2 bases and 4 bases, there was a span of 22 bases. The CDR3 length is 18 residues. For the CDR3, the DNA is TGTGCCAGCAGCCAAACCTCACAGGTTTTTGGGGTGGCAGATACGCAGTATTTT. Residues: CASSQTSQVFGVADTQYF.

The chain combines TRBV28 with TRBJ2-3; D unresolved. This CDR3 contains 13 residues. V was shortened by 6 bases and J by 12 bases, with 19 bases between the two germline ends. Looked up from germline, CDR1 is MDHEN and CDR2 is SYDVKM. CDR3 residues: CASRNPRRAIQYF. CDR3 in DNA: TGTGCCAGCAGGAATCCCAGACGAGCAATTCAGTATTTT.

The DNA of the CDR3 is TGTGCCAGCAGGGACGGACAGGGGGGAAACATTCAGTACTTC. This translates into CASRDGQGGNIQYF. This chain joins TRBV6-2 or TRBV6-3 and TRBJ2-4; TRBD1 agrees at 10 bases. The CDR3 is made up of 14 amino acids. The germline V gene encodes CDR1 MNHEY and CDR2 SVGEGT. Trimming took 6 bases from V and 6 from J; bases not matched to a gene: 5.

The chain carries TRBV12-3 or TRBV12-4 and TRBJ1-1, with D unresolved. CDR3 size: 13 residues. Trimming removed 3 bases at V and 8 bases at J, with 13 bases between. CDR3 amino acids: CASSFGMSIEAFF. CDR3 DNA: TGTGCCAGCAGTTTTGGGATGTCCATAGAAGCTTTCTTT.

The V gene is TRBV13, the J gene TRBJ2-7; D might be TRBD2 (5 bases). Germline lookup yields CDR1 PRHDT and CDR2 FYEKMQ (reference sequence). The CDR3 covers 16 residues. V lost 0 bases, J lost 0 bases, and 12 bases lay in between. The CDR3 here is CASSLGTGSSSYEQYF. In DNA form, the CDR3 reads TGTGCCAGCAGCTTAGGCACGGGGTCGAGCTCCTACGAGCAGTACTTC.

This clonotype appeared a few times. The genes are TRBV20-1 and TRBJ2-1, with D perhaps being TRBD1 or TRBD2 (5 bases each). The germline V gene encodes CDR1 DFQATT and CDR2 SNEGSKA (reference sequence). V was pared by 6 bases and J by 5 bases, with 20 bases between. The CDR3 is 15 residues long. The CDR3 here is CSANGAGPTNNEQFF. The CDR3 DNA follows: TGCAGTGCCAACGGGGCCGGTCCCACAAACAATGAGCAGTTCTTC.

The gene calls are TRBV7-2 and TRBJ2-1; D ambiguous. The CDR3 length is 14 residues. Germline V gene sequence: CDR1 SGHTA, CDR2 FQGNSA. Between the trimmed V and J ends, which lost 7 bases and 5 bases, there was a span of 15 bases. The CDR3 DNA sequence: TGTGCCAGCACCACTCGGGCCCCACACAATGAGCAGTTCTTC. Amino acid sequence: CASTTRAPHNEQFF.

This clonotype turned up a few times. The chain joins TRBV7-2 to TRBJ1-4; 10 bases line up with TRBD1. Trimming removed 2 bases from V and 8 bases from J; junction bases left unmatched: 11. The germline V gene has CDR1 SGHTA and CDR2 FQGNSA. The CDR3 sequence is 17 residues long. The CDR3 bases are TGTGCCAGCAGCTTAACGGGACAGGGGATAGCGGGCGAAAAACTGTTTTTT. It specifies CASSLTGQGIAGEKLFF. Based on the CDR3 plus reference TRBV7-2 and TRBJ1-4, the full variable domain is GAGVSQSPSNKVTEKGKDVELRCDPISGHTALYWYRQSLGQGLEFLIYFQGNSAPDKSGLPSDRFSAERTGGSVSTLTIQRTQQEDSAVYLCASSLTGQGIAGEKLFFGSGTQLSVL.

The V call is TRBV7-9, the J call TRBJ2-7, with 7 positions matching TRBD2. Trimming at V came to 5 bases and at J to 6 bases, leaving 13 bases not matched to a gene. The CDR3 has 15 residues. Germline V gives CDR1 SEHNR, CDR2 FQNEAQ (reference sequence). CDR3 amino acids: CASSQGGAGAGEQYF. The DNA for the CDR3 is TGTGCCAGCAGCCAGGGCGGTGCGGGAGCTGGCGAGCAGTACTTC. Full variable domain (rest looked up from reference TRBV7-9 and TRBJ2-7): DTGVSQNPRHKITKRGQNVTFRCDPISEHNRLYWYRQTLGQGPEFLTYFQNEAQLEKSRLLSDRFSAERPKGSFSTLEIQRTEQGDSAMYLCASSQGGAGAGEQYFGPGTRLTVT.

The chain joins TRBV9 to TRBJ2-1, with TRBD2 as a possible D gene (6 bases). V dropped 0 bases and J dropped 9 bases, with 13 bases sitting between them. Germline V gene lookup returns CDR1 SGDLS and CDR2 YYNGEE. This CDR3 comprises 14 residues. The CDR3 is CASSVAWREAEQFF. The CDR3 DNA reads as TGTGCCAGCAGCGTAGCGTGGAGGGAGGCTGAGCAGTTCTTC.

The V and J genes are TRBV12-3 or TRBV12-4 and TRBJ1-5, with 7 bases identical to TRBD1. V trimming: 5 bases; J trimming: 4 bases; junction bases outside the gene matches: 5. The CDR3 consists of 14 residues. CDR3 residues: CASSTTGANQPQHF. The CDR3 DNA is TGTGCCAGCAGTACTACAGGGGCAAATCAGCCCCAGCATTTT.

This clonotype was found a few times. The V gene is TRBV4-1, the J gene TRBJ1-4, with D uncertain. This CDR3 comprises 15 residues. V was cut by 0 bases and J by 4 bases, with 9 bases left in between. Germline loops: CDR1 MGHRA, CDR2 YSYEKL. This chain's CDR3 is CASSQDSGLNEKLFF. The CDR3 coding sequence is TGCGCCAGCAGCCAAGATTCCGGTCTTAATGAAAAACTGTTTTTT.

J is TRBJ2-1 and V is TRBV5-1; the D is unclear. The germline V gene encodes CDR1 SGHRS and CDR2 YFSETQ. Trimming removed 4 bases from V and 0 bases from J, with 11 bases in between. The CDR3 loop spans 15 amino acids. The CDR3 loop reads CASSLNTGSYNEQFF. CDR3 coding DNA: TGCGCCAGCAGCCTCAACACGGGCTCCTACAATGAGCAGTTCTTC.

This chain joins TRBV7-9 and TRBJ2-2, with D perhaps TRBD1 (6 bases). Germline V gene sequence: CDR1 SEHNR, CDR2 FQNEAQ (reference sequence). This CDR3 has 15 residues. The V end lost 5 bases, the J end lost 0 bases, and 10 bases lay between the germline ends. DNA of the CDR3: TGTGCCAGCAGCACGGGACACTCGAACACCGGGGAGCTGTTTTTT. Amino acids: CASSTGHSNTGELFF.